Each of the 3 T cell receptor beta chains below was sequenced from the same sample in a study of blood T cell repertoires in COVID-19. Only in-frame clones appear in the TCRdb table, and some are missing; sequencing was by immunoSEQ multiplex PCR. Of about 190,000 clones in the sample, around 80% were seen once. The sequencing sample was made of peripheral blood. Receptor source: a middle-aged man who had recovered from COVID-19.

This clone was observed a few times. The genes are TRBV4-1 and TRBJ2-7; 11 nucleotides agree with TRBD1. The CDR3 covers 18 residues. V was pared by 0 bases and J by 6 bases, with 13 bases of the junction left unmatched. Germline lookup yields CDR1 MGHRA and CDR2 YSYEKL. The CDR3 DNA follows: TGCGCCAGCAGCCAAGATGTACCCGGGACAGGGGGAGTAGGCGAGCAGTACTTC. Translating gives CASSQDVPGTGGVGEQYF.

The chain recombines TRBV5-1 with TRBJ2-3; a possible D gene is TRBD2 (5 bases). Between the trimmed V and J ends, which lost 4 bases and 0 bases, there was a span of 15 bases. This CDR3 has 16 amino acids. CDR1 and CDR2 (germline): SGHRS, YFSETQ. CDR3 nucleotide sequence: TGCGCCAGCAGCCCGCATACTAGTTCTAGCACAGATACGCAGTATTTT. It specifies CASSPHTSSSTDTQYF.

This chain connects TRBV7-2 to TRBJ2-3, with D maybe TRBD2 (6 bases). V gave up 2 bases and J gave up 2 bases, with 17 bases separating them. There are 17 residues in the CDR3. CDR1 is SGHTA, CDR2 FQGNSA, per germline. DNA of the CDR3: TGTGCCAGCAGCTTAATGTTCCTAGCGCAGATCACAGATACGCAGTATTTT. It translates to CASSLMFLAQITDTQYF.